The 27 T cell receptor beta chains listed next were all sequenced from one sample in a study of blood T cell repertoires in COVID-19. The table came from immunoSEQ multiplex PCR; TCRdb's copy has only in-frame clones and leaves some out. The sample lists around 190,000 clones; around 84% were seen once. The sequencing sample was made of peripheral blood. Source of these receptors: a human donor in a cohort sampled during active COVID-19.

The rearrangement joins TRBV19 to TRBJ2-3, with D tentatively TRBD2 (5 bases). V lost 5 bases to trimming and J lost 6 bases, with 15 bases between them. CDR3 length: 14 amino acids. The germline CDR1 and CDR2 sequences are LNHDA and SQIVND (reference sequence). The CDR3 sequence: CASSSTTLGDTQYF. In DNA form, the CDR3 reads TGTGCCAGTAGTTCGACTACTCTTGGGGATACGCAGTATTTT.

As DNA, the CDR3 is TGTGCCAGTACTCGGACTAGCGGGAGGGTAGAGACCCAGTACTTC. This encodes CASTRTSGRVETQYF. The V gene is TRBV19, the J gene TRBJ2-5, with TRBD2 identical over 15 bases. The CDR3 sequence is 15 residues long. The germline V gene encodes CDR1 LNHDA and CDR2 SQIVND (reference sequence). With 7 bases clipped from V and 4 bases from J, the junction kept 4 bases outside the gene matches.

This sequence joins TRBV19 and TRBJ1-1; the match to TRBD1 covers 7 bases. Germline V gene data show CDR1 as LNHDA and CDR2 as SQIVND (reference sequence). Trimming removed 5 bases from V and 0 bases from J; junction bases left unmatched: 12. The CDR3 length is 17 residues. In nucleotides, the CDR3 is TGTGCCAGTAGTGTCGGACAGGCACTTCACATGAACACTGAAGCTTTCTTT. As protein: CASSVGQALHMNTEAFF.

The rearrangement uses TRBV10-1 and TRBJ2-5, with D unclear. The CDR3 is made up of 12 amino acids. Per germline, CDR1 WNHNN and CDR2 SYGVQD (reference sequence). Trimming pared 10 bases from V and 2 bases from J, leaving 11 bases between. For the CDR3, the DNA is TGCGCCACCGGGTGGAGACAAGAGACCCAGTACTTC. Its translation is CATGWRQETQYF.

This clone was detected a few times. The chain recombines TRBV15 with TRBJ2-2; 12 bases are a match to TRBD1. The trim removed 9 bases at V and 5 bases at J, leaving 4 bases unmatched. Germline V CDR1 and CDR2: LNHNV, YYDKDF (reference sequence). This CDR3 has 14 residues. The CDR3 protein is CATGQGAFTGELFF. CDR3 DNA sequence: TGTGCCACGGGACAGGGGGCGTTTACCGGGGAGCTGTTTTTT.

The chain uses TRBV7-6 and TRBJ2-1, with D maybe TRBD2 (5 bases). This CDR3 region has 15 residues. The germline V gene encodes CDR1 SGHVS and CDR2 FNYEAQ. Trimming took off 3 bases at V and 0 bases at J, with 9 bases between the two ends. CDR3 DNA sequence: TGTGCCAGCAGCTTCCTAGCTAGCTCCTACAATGAGCAGTTCTTC. It encodes CASSFLASSYNEQFF.

The V call is TRBV7-8, the J call TRBJ2-1, with 9 bases lining up with TRBD1. V was clipped by 0 bases and J by 7 bases; unmatched bases: 7. Germline-derived CDR1 and CDR2 are SGHVS and FQNEAQ. The CDR3 totals 16 residues. CDR3 sequence: CASSLANRGLGNEQFF. CDR3 coding DNA: TGTGCCAGCAGCTTAGCGAACAGGGGGCTTGGGAATGAGCAGTTCTTC.

J is TRBJ1-5 and V is TRBV19; D is unclear. Trimming shortened V by 1 base and J by 7 bases, and 17 bases separated the two germline ends. The germline gives CDR1 LNHDA, CDR2 SQIVND (reference sequence). CDR3 length: 16 residues. For the CDR3, the DNA is TGTGCCAGTAGTATAGGGTTCAGGACGAGCGGCCAGCCCCAGCATTTT. Translation gives CASSIGFRTSGQPQHF.

As to this clone: Germline and junction disagree at one end, which may indicate a read error. The genes are TRBV7-9 and TRBJ1-2; a possible D gene is TRBD1 (6 bases). Germline-derived CDR1 and CDR2 are SEHNR and FQNEAQ (reference sequence). The CDR3 spans 11 residues. This CDR3 is CASSMDRRHLF. The CDR3 DNA follows: TGTGCCAGCAGCATGGACAGACGACACCTCTTC.

This chain uses TRBV11-2 with TRBJ2-3; D call uncertain. The germline CDR1 and CDR2 sequences are SGHAT and FQNNGV. This CDR3 comprises 15 residues. V was shortened by 7 bases and J by 6 bases, with 20 bases between the two germline ends. The CDR3 loop reads CASTPAGSPSDTQYF. For the CDR3, the DNA is TGTGCCAGCACCCCCGCCGGGTCCCCAAGCGATACGCAGTATTTT. The variable domain in full, completed from reference TRBV11-2 and TRBJ2-3, reads EAGVAQSPRYKIIEKRQSVAFWCNPISGHATLYWYQQILGQGPKLLIQFQNNGVVDDSQLPKDRFSAERLKGVDSTLKIQPAKLEDSAVYLCASTPAGSPSDTQYFGPGTRLTVL.

This chain connects TRBV6-6 to TRBJ2-3, with 7 positions matching TRBD1. The CDR3 is 16 amino acids. Trimming took 4 bases from V and 0 from J; bases not matched to a gene: 7. CDR1 is MNHNY and CDR2 is SVGAGI in the germline V gene (reference sequence). In DNA, the CDR3 is TGTGCCAGCAGTTTGACAGGGCCCCCTAGCACAGATACGCAGTATTTT. Encoded protein: CASSLTGPPSTDTQYF.

With respect to this clone: The same CDR3 also results from other DNA sequences found in this sample. The V and J genes are TRBV6-5 and TRBJ2-7; TRBD1 matches at 9 bases. V gave up 0 bases and J gave up 3 bases; unmatched junction bases: 0. Germline V gene lookup returns CDR1 MNHEY and CDR2 SVGAGI. This CDR3 region has 14 residues. CDR3 protein: CASSYSGQGYEQYF. Here the CDR3 DNA reads TGTGCCAGCAGTTACTCGGGACAGGGCTACGAGCAGTACTTC.

V gene TRBV2 combines with J gene TRBJ2-5; D is uncertain. The V and J ends lost 8 bases and 2 bases respectively, with 6 bases between them. CDR3 length equals 11 residues. CDR1 is SNHLY, CDR2 FYNNEI, per germline. CDR3 sequence: CASGQQETQYF. The DNA of the CDR3 is TGTGCCAGCGGCCAGCAAGAGACCCAGTACTTC.

This clone was recorded a few times. The rearrangement links TRBV11-3 to TRBJ2-3; TRBD1 aligns across 7 bases. The CDR3 covers 17 residues. Germline V gives CDR1 SGHNT, CDR2 YENEEA. V lost 3 bases and J lost 5; bases outside the gene matches: 14. The CDR3 spells CASSLGNPWQGEDTQYF. Here the CDR3 DNA reads TGTGCCAGCAGCTTGGGAAACCCGTGGCAGGGGGAAGATACGCAGTATTTT.

The rearrangement uses TRBV29-1 and TRBJ1-5; D may be TRBD1 (5 bases). In germline, CDR1 is SQVTM, CDR2 ANQGSEA. V was pared by 4 bases and J by 3 bases, with 13 bases between. The CDR3 sequence is 14 residues long. The chain's CDR3 is CSVAQGPINQPQHF. The CDR3 bases are TGCAGCGTTGCCCAGGGCCCGATCAATCAGCCCCAGCATTTT.

This rearrangement joins TRBV6-1 to TRBJ2-1, with TRBD2 identical over 13 bases. CDR1 is MNHNS and CDR2 is SASEGT in the germline V gene. The V segment lost 0 bases and the J segment 8 bases; nucleotides outside the gene matches: 10. This CDR3 spans 18 amino acids. The CDR3 spells CASSEALGLAGAFDEQFF. As DNA, the CDR3 is TGTGCCAGCAGTGAAGCCCTAGGACTAGCGGGAGCTTTCGATGAGCAGTTCTTC.

The chain has TRBV6-5 and TRBJ2-2; 10 bases match TRBD2. CDR3 length: 16 amino acids. Looked up from germline, CDR1 is MNHEY and CDR2 is SVGAGI. After removal of 3 bases from V and 2 bases from J, the junction contained 3 bases not matched to a gene. The chain's CDR3 is CASSYSGRTNTGELFF. In nucleotides, the CDR3 is TGTGCCAGCAGTTATAGCGGGAGGACAAACACCGGGGAGCTGTTTTTT.

This rearrangement joins TRBV4-2 to TRBJ2-4, with D possibly matching TRBD1 (5 bases). The CDR3 is 15 amino acids. V was cut by 0 bases and J by 8 bases, with 14 bases left in between. The germline V gene encodes CDR1 LGHNA and CDR2 YNFKEQ. The CDR3 nucleotides read TGTGCCAGCAGCCAAGAAAACCAGGGTGGGGACATTCAGTACTTC. Amino acid sequence: CASSQENQGGDIQYF.

V usage is TRBV19 and J usage is TRBJ1-5, with D possibly matching TRBD1 (5 bases). V shed 5 bases and J shed 8 bases, with 16 bases lying between them. CDR1 and CDR2 from the germline V gene are LNHDA and SQIVND (reference sequence). This CDR3 spans 14 amino acids. CDR3 residues: CASSPMGGWKPQHF. CDR3 DNA sequence: TGTGCCAGTAGTCCAATGGGGGGATGGAAGCCCCAGCATTTT.

The chain is built from TRBV7-2 and TRBJ1-1, with D possibly being TRBD1 (6 bases). The CDR3 has 17 residues. V lost 3 bases, J lost 0 bases, and 17 bases lay in between. The germline gives CDR1 SGHTA, CDR2 FQGNSA. The CDR3, as DNA: TGTGCCAGCAGCTTCACGAGGGGGGGCGCGGTGAACACTGAAGCTTTCTTT. Its translation: CASSFTRGGAVNTEAFF. Together with reference TRBV7-2 and TRBJ1-1, the CDR3 gives the full variable domain: GAGVSQSPSNKVTEKGKDVELRCDPISGHTALYWYRQSLGQGLEFLIYFQGNSAPDKSGLPSDRFSAERTGGSVSTLTIQRTQQEDSAVYLCASSFTRGGAVNTEAFFGQGTRLTVV.

The rearrangement links TRBV14 to TRBJ1-6, with 7 bases aligning to TRBD1. Unmatched junction bases numbered 3, after V lost 4 bases and J lost 6 bases. The length of the CDR3 is 14 residues. The germline gives CDR1 SGHDN, CDR2 FVKESK. The CDR3 region is CASSPQGVNSPLHF. DNA of the CDR3: TGTGCCAGCAGCCCGCAGGGGGTTAATTCACCCCTCCACTTT.

The V and J genes are TRBV7-6 and TRBJ2-5; D is perhaps TRBD2 (6 bases). This CDR3 comprises 13 residues. V was pared by 5 bases and J by 9 bases, with 16 bases between. Looked up from germline, CDR1 is SGHVS and CDR2 is FNYEAQ. CDR3: CASSRRVGEAQYF. In DNA, the CDR3 is TGTGCCAGCAGCCGGCGGGTAGGGGAGGCCCAGTACTTC.

V gene TRBV5-1 combines with J gene TRBJ2-1, with a possible D match to TRBD1 (6 bases). V shed 1 base and J shed 1 base, with 9 bases lying between them. The CDR3 spans 15 residues. The germline V gene encodes CDR1 SGHRS and CDR2 YFSETQ. The CDR3 loop is CASSLPGQSYNEQFF. The CDR3 region has the DNA TGCGCCAGCAGCTTGCCGGGACAATCCTACAATGAGCAGTTCTTC.

The V call is TRBV2, the J call TRBJ2-7; 8 bases are shared with TRBD1. V gave up 9 bases and J gave up 4 bases; unmatched junction bases: 14. The CDR3 covers 15 residues. The germline CDR1 and CDR2 sequences are SNHLY and FYNNEI. The CDR3 sequence is CARGGGQGRRYEQYF. The DNA of the CDR3 is TGTGCCAGAGGAGGTGGACAGGGTCGAAGGTACGAGCAGTACTTC.

The chain recombines TRBV27 with TRBJ2-5; D is ambiguous. V dropped 5 bases and J dropped 1 base, with 2 bases sitting between them. The CDR3 sequence is 11 residues long. CDR1 MNHEY and CDR2 SMNVEV come from the germline V gene (reference sequence). CDR3 nucleotides: TGTGCCAGCAGTCTCCAAGAGACCCAGTACTTC. As protein: CASSLQETQYF.

Only a few counts were recorded for this clone. V is TRBV27 and J is TRBJ1-4; D gene unclear. The CDR3 loop spans 12 amino acids. The V and J ends lost 3 bases and 5 bases respectively, with 4 bases between them. CDR1 and CDR2 from the germline V gene are MNHEY and SMNVEV (reference sequence). CDR3 in amino acids: CASSFRNEKLFF. The CDR3 nucleotides are TGTGCCAGCAGTTTCCGGAATGAAAAACTGTTTTTT. Using reference TRBV27 and TRBJ1-4 for the parts outside the CDR3, the full variable domain is EAQVTQNPRYLITVTGKKLTVTCSQNMNHEYMSWYRQDPGLGLRQIYYSMNVEVTDKGDVPEGYKVSRKEKRNFPLILESPSPNQTSLYFCASSFRNEKLFFGSGTQLSVL.

The J gene is TRBJ2-5, the V gene TRBV24-1; perhaps TRBD1 as D (5 bases). The germline V gene encodes CDR1 KGHDR and CDR2 SFDVKD. Deletions cut 2 bases from V and 2 bases from J, with 8 bases between. CDR3 length: 14 residues. DNA for the CDR3: TGTGCCACCAGTGATTATCGGACACAAGAGACCCAGTACTTC. Protein product: CATSDYRTQETQYF.